Shown below are 26 T cell receptor beta chains from a single sample sequenced in a study of T cell responses to AZD1222 COVID-19 vaccine. Libraries were prepared by immunoSEQ multiplex PCR; TCRdb keeps only in-frame clonotypes and omits some of them. This sample yields roughly 120,000 clones, of which about 88% are seen a single time; around 3% belongs to the top ten. The specimen comprised peripheral blood, sampled 28 days after the second AZD1222 dose. The source is an adult who received the AZD1222 COVID-19 vaccine.

The table lists this clone with many counts. The V call is TRBV9, the J call TRBJ1-4; the D gene is possibly TRBD1 (5 bases). V gave up 4 bases and J gave up 8 bases, with 15 bases separating them. Germline V gene lookup returns CDR1 SGDLS and CDR2 YYNGEE. The CDR3 runs to 14 residues. The CDR3 region is CASSLTQGGEKLFF. CDR3 sequence (DNA): TGTGCCAGCAGCCTGACTCAGGGAGGAGAAAAACTGTTTTTT.

The chain uses TRBV6-5 and TRBJ2-2; TRBD1 is a possible D gene (5 bases). Germline CDR1 is MNHEY and CDR2 is SVGAGI. The CDR3 has 14 amino acids. V lost 8 bases and J lost 3, with 13 bases in between. The CDR3 nucleotides are TGTGCCAGCGCACAAGCAGGGTACACCGGGGAGCTGTTTTTT. It specifies CASAQAGYTGELFF.

This chain links TRBV9 with TRBJ2-2; D remains unclear. Trimming left V 2 bases short and J 1 base short, with 3 bases between. CDR1 SGDLS and CDR2 YYNGEE come from the germline V gene. CDR3 size: 13 residues. The CDR3 DNA reads as TGTGCCAGCAGCGTCATGAACACCGGGGAGCTGTTTTTT. Translation gives CASSVMNTGELFF.

In its sample, this clone was seen a few times. The V call is TRBV19, the J call TRBJ1-2; D not resolved. The CDR3 loop spans 14 amino acids. Per the germline V gene, CDR1 is LNHDA and CDR2 is SQIVND (reference sequence). V lost 4 bases and J 3 bases, leaving 12 bases between the germline ends. CDR3: CASSTRGSYYGYTF. DNA of the CDR3: TGTGCCAGTAGTACCAGAGGGTCCTACTATGGCTACACCTTC.

The chain is built from TRBV2 and TRBJ1-2; 9 bases agree with TRBD1. The CDR3 covers 15 residues. Germline V lookup: CDR1 SNHLY, CDR2 FYNNEI. V was pared by 2 bases and J by 4 bases, with 5 bases of the junction left unmatched. CDR3 in DNA: TGTGCCAGCAGTGAAAGGACAGGGGCACTCTATGGCTACACCTTC. Translating gives CASSERTGALYGYTF.

The rearrangement uses TRBV6-5 and TRBJ1-5; D gene ambiguous. The CDR3 contains 16 residues. V dropped 2 bases and J dropped 5 bases, with 16 bases sitting between them. Germline V CDR1 and CDR2: MNHEY, SVGAGI. The CDR3 sequence: CASSYRPLPEDQPQHF. CDR3 DNA: TGTGCCAGCAGTTACAGGCCCCTACCCGAGGATCAGCCCCAGCATTTT.

This clone showed up just once. The chain carries TRBV28 and TRBJ2-1; 10 nucleotides match TRBD2. The V gene's germline CDR1 is MDHEN and CDR2 SYDVKM. This CDR3 region has 17 residues. Trimming took 4 bases from V and 1 from J; bases not matched to a gene: 7. CDR3 in DNA: TGTGCCAGCAGTTGGGGTAGCGGGGGGCTTTCCTACAATGAGCAGTTCTTC. Amino acids: CASSWGSGGLSYNEQFF.

The gene calls are TRBV5-1 and TRBJ1-1, with no clear D. The V and J ends lost 5 bases and 3 bases respectively, with 14 bases between them. Per the germline V gene, CDR1 is SGHRS and CDR2 is YFSETQ. The CDR3 loop spans 14 amino acids. This CDR3 is CASRRREWDTEAFF. The CDR3 bases are TGCGCCAGCAGAAGGCGGGAGTGGGACACTGAAGCTTTCTTT.

This clone was counted between two and nine times. V usage is TRBV10-1 and J usage is TRBJ2-7, with TRBD1 matching over 7 bases. Germline CDR1 and CDR2: WNHNN and SYGVQD (reference sequence). The CDR3 is 14 amino acids. The J segment lost 7 bases and the V segment lost 5 bases, leaving 11 bases of the junction unmatched. The CDR3 nucleotides read TGCGCCAGCAGTTACGGGACAGCGGCGTGGGAGCAGTACTTC. This codes for CASSYGTAAWEQYF.

This rearrangement joins TRBV27 to TRBJ1-6, with 9 bases aligning to TRBD1. The CDR3 runs to 15 residues. The V and J ends lost 1 base and 10 bases, in that order; junction bases with no gene match: 5. Germline V gene lookup returns CDR1 MNHEY and CDR2 SMNVEV (reference sequence). In DNA form, the CDR3 reads TGTGCCAGCAGTTTATTAGGGACAGGGAACTCACCCCTCCACTTT. Amino acid sequence: CASSLLGTGNSPLHF.

The chain carries TRBV28 and TRBJ2-7; perhaps TRBD1 as D (6 bases). CDR3 size: 17 residues. Trimming stripped 3 bases from V and 0 bases from J, with 18 bases between. Germline CDR1 reads MDHEN; CDR2 reads SYDVKM. The CDR3 DNA reads as TGTGCCAGCAGTTTTCCCGAGGAAGGGGGTAACTCCTACGAGCAGTACTTC. This translates into CASSFPEEGGNSYEQYF.

This chain uses TRBV6-5 with TRBJ2-7; no reliable D call. Per germline, CDR1 MNHEY and CDR2 SVGAGI. The CDR3 is 15 residues long. V dropped 0 bases and J dropped 2 bases, with 11 bases sitting between them. The CDR3 sequence: CASSYSGSNAYEQYF. DNA of the CDR3: TGTGCCAGCAGTTACTCGGGGTCAAACGCCTACGAGCAGTACTTC.

V gene TRBV6-2 or TRBV6-3 combines with J gene TRBJ1-2; 7 nucleotides match TRBD1. Looked up from germline, CDR1 is MNHEY and CDR2 is SVGEGT. The CDR3 covers 15 residues. V lost 5 bases, J lost 6 bases, and 12 bases stayed unmatched. As DNA, the CDR3 is TGTGCCAGCAGTCCCTGGGAAACGGGACAGAATGGCTACACCTTC. Its translation: CASSPWETGQNGYTF.

The chain carries TRBV4-3 and TRBJ2-3; no firm D call. The CDR3 extends over 16 amino acids. Trimming removed 0 bases from V and 5 bases from J, with 15 bases in between. Germline CDR1 reads LGHNA; CDR2 reads YSLEER. The CDR3 sequence: CASSQERQPRRDTQYF. The CDR3 nucleotides read TGCGCCAGCAGCCAAGAGAGGCAGCCACGGAGAGATACGCAGTATTTT.

This clone was recorded a few times. V gene TRBV12-5 combines with J gene TRBJ1-3; no clear D. Per germline, CDR1 LGHNT and CDR2 FRNRAP. The CDR3 is 15 amino acids. V lost 2 bases and J lost 4, with 12 bases in between. The CDR3 nucleotides read TGTGCTAGTGGTTTGTTCGAGAGCACGGGAAACACCATATATTTT. This translates into CASGLFESTGNTIYF.

This chain links TRBV4-3 with TRBJ1-4; maybe TRBD1 (6 bases). Trimming stripped 1 base from V and 3 bases from J, with 18 bases between. CDR1 and CDR2 from the germline V gene are LGHNA and YSLEER. The CDR3 is made up of 18 amino acids. CDR3 region: CASSQGPGGRLPNEKLFF. The CDR3 bases are TGCGCCAGCAGCCAAGGGCCGGGGGGCCGTCTCCCTAATGAAAAACTGTTTTTT.

This clone was found a few times. The chain employs TRBV10-3 and TRBJ1-2; D perhaps matches TRBD1 (5 bases). Germline CDR1 is ENHRY and CDR2 is SYGVKD. The CDR3 consists of 13 residues. V was clipped by 5 bases and J by 7 bases, with 14 bases between them. The CDR3: CAISLGVSGGYTF. The CDR3 DNA reads as TGTGCCATCAGTTTGGGGGTTAGTGGTGGCTACACCTTC.

This rearrangement joins TRBV30 to TRBJ1-1; tentative D call: TRBD1 (6 bases). This CDR3 contains 16 residues. Trimming took 0 bases from V and 4 from J, leaving 18 bases between them. Germline V gives CDR1 GTSNPN, CDR2 SVGIG (reference sequence). The chain's CDR3 is CAWSVRFGRGLTEAFF. CDR3 sequence (DNA): TGTGCCTGGAGTGTACGTTTTGGCAGGGGCCTCACTGAAGCTTTCTTT.

The genes are TRBV11-3 and TRBJ1-2, with D maybe TRBD1 (6 bases). There are 17 residues in the CDR3. Germline CDR1 is SGHNT and CDR2 is YENEEA. V lost 2 bases and J 5 bases, leaving 21 bases between the germline ends. The DNA of the CDR3 is TGTGCCAGCAGCTTATCATTGCGGCAGGGGATATCGTATGGCTACACCTTC. Translating gives CASSLSLRQGISYGYTF.

This clone was recorded a few times. J is TRBJ1-6 and V is TRBV19; the D gene is possibly TRBD1 (6 bases). The germline V gene encodes CDR1 LNHDA and CDR2 SQIVND (reference sequence). The CDR3 consists of 16 residues. Trimming shortened V by 6 bases and J by 4 bases, and 16 bases separated the two germline ends. The CDR3 coding sequence is TGTGCCAGTAGAGCTCCAGGGGTGGTTTATAATTCACCCCTCCACTTT. It specifies CASRAPGVVYNSPLHF.

The rearrangement joins TRBV21-1 to TRBJ1-5; the table's TRBD1 call for D was not verified on the DNA. TRBV21-1 is an annotated pseudogene. This CDR3 has 21 residues. The CDR3 spells CASSKDLGETAPPYSNQPQHF. CDR3 nucleotide sequence: TGTGCCAGCAGCAAAGACCTAGGAGAGACAGCCCCTCCTTATAGCAATCAGCCCCAGCATTTT.

The J gene is TRBJ1-5, the V gene TRBV11-2; 7 positions agree with TRBD1. Germline-derived CDR1 and CDR2 are SGHAT and FQNNGV. The trim removed 1 base at V and 2 bases at J, leaving 5 bases unmatched. The length of the CDR3 is 16 residues. The CDR3 is CASSLGGTVRNQPQHF. In nucleotides, the CDR3 is TGTGCCAGCAGCTTAGGGGGGACAGTACGCAATCAGCCCCAGCATTTT.

The chain is built from TRBV28 and TRBJ1-4, with D uncertain. Germline CDR1 and CDR2: MDHEN and SYDVKM. The CDR3 contains 15 residues. V was trimmed by 5 bases and J by 0 bases, leaving 10 bases between them. CDR3 in amino acids: CASSPHSATNEKLFF. DNA of the CDR3: TGTGCCAGCAGTCCGCACAGTGCAACTAATGAAAAACTGTTTTTT.

This clone appeared a single time. The chain combines TRBV5-1 with TRBJ2-2; 8 bases align to TRBD1. Germline V CDR1 and CDR2: SGHRS, YFSETQ. V lost 0 bases, J lost 6 bases, and 4 bases stayed unmatched. This CDR3 has 15 amino acids. DNA of the CDR3: TGCGCCAGCAGCTTGGCAGGGGGCACGGCCGGGGAGCTGTTTTTT. Translated: CASSLAGGTAGELFF. The full variable domain, completed using reference TRBV5-1 and TRBJ2-2, is KAGVTQTPRYLIKTRGQQVTLSCSPISGHRSVSWYQQTPGQGLQFLFEYFSETQRNKGNFPGRFSGRQFSNSRSEMNVSTLELGDSALYLCASSLAGGTAGELFFGEGSRLTVL.

V is TRBV11-2 and J is TRBJ1-2; maybe TRBD1 (5 bases). Per the germline V gene, CDR1 is SGHAT and CDR2 is FQNNGV. V was shortened by 4 bases and J by 8 bases, with 17 bases between the two germline ends. The CDR3 is made up of 14 amino acids. The CDR3 loop is CASSSRGSGSGYTF. The DNA for the CDR3 is TGTGCCAGCAGCTCCCGGGGCAGTGGATCGGGCTACACCTTC.

CDR3 sequence: CACAGGPVRPYNEQFF. DNA of the CDR3: TGTGCCTGCGCGGGGGGGCCGGTGCGACCCTACAATGAGCAGTTCTTC. The chain couples TRBV30 to TRBJ2-1, with 9 bases lining up with TRBD2. The CDR3 covers 16 residues. V dropped 6 bases and J dropped 2; count of bases not matched to a gene: 11. Germline CDR1 is GTSNPN and CDR2 is SVGIG (reference sequence). The entire variable domain, with the rest obtained from reference TRBV30 and TRBJ2-1, is as follows: SQTIHQWPATLVQPVGSPLSLECTVEGTSNPNLYWYRQAAGRGLQLLFYSVGIGQISSEVPQNLSASRPQDRQFILSSKKLLLSDSGFYLCACAGGPVRPYNEQFFGPGTRLTVL.